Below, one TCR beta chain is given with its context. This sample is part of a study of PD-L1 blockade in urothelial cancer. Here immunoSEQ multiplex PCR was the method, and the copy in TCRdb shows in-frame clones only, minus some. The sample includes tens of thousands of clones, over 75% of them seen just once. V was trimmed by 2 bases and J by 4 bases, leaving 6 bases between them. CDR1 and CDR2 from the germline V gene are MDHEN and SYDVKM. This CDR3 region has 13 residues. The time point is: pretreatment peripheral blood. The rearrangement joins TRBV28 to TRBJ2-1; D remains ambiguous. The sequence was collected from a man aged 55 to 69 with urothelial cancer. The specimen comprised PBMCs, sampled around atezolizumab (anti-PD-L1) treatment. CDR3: CASSLTAYNEQFF. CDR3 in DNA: TGTGCCAGCAGTTTAACAGCTTACAATGAGCAGTTCTTC.